This T cell receptor (beta chain) appears in the sequencing data of a study of CD8+CD57+ T cells in acquired aplastic anemia (dated by TCRdb to the late 2010s). Turning to the overall study: DNA extracted from sorted CD4+ and CD8+ cells had a mean of roughly 3.4 ug, with a range of 0.2 to 27.4 ug. For healthy donor samples, the average read count was about 9.8 million for CD4+ cells and approximately 12 million for CD8+ cells.

The paper's findings and limits, for the study overall: No significant difference in CD8+ Simpson's diversity was found between patients and healthy controls (P=0.060). Around 28 CD8+ CDR3 sequences were found to be shared between patients and controls, but these sequences appeared to be highly expressed in patients and within the immunodominant clones of the patients.

TCR repertoires of sorted CD4+ and CD8+ blood T cells from severe aplastic anemia patients and healthy subjects were deep-sequenced in the study. Ficoll-Paque density gradient centrifugation was used to isolate peripheral blood mononuclear cells. Before DNA extraction, CD4+ and CD8+ T cells were sorted by FACS or by magnetic beads. The germline V gene (reference sequence) yields LNHDA for CDR1 and SQIVND for CDR2. The germline ends are 9 bases apart after V is trimmed by 4 bases and J by 2 bases. The CDR3 goes from the cysteine to the phenylalanine over 14 residues. CDR3 DNA only is kept here, 42 bases in frame from base 1. Profiling of TCR beta VDJ combinations and CDR3 sequences used genomic DNA as the template. An Illumina HiSeq 2000 was used for TCR repertoire sequencing. The authors' pipeline ran thus. Repertoire assessment relied on Simpson's diversity index, CDR3 size and DJ length profiles, and TRBV/TRBJ rearrangement plots. The most abundant DNA sequence in the deep sequencing data was taken as the immunodominant clone. CDR3 amino acid sequences were screened for sharing across subjects and were compared with published repertoires and the VDJdb database. The public reads were reprocessed in TCRdb via fastp at Q25 and MiXCR, keeping in-frame beta chains. Rows with one shared CDR3 protein collapse into an entry with the most common genes and DNA. TCRdb assigned the V and J calls; the authors' analysis was not used. The sample table shows some 190,000 distinct CDR3 sequences, and around 45% are seen once. Of the sample, under 3.5% is held by the ten largest clones.

A note on this clonotype: Its antigen is currently not known. One base away there is no much larger clone; base qualities are not given.

The origin of this receptor is a human donor in good health. What was sequenced was sorted CD4+, CD8+, or CD8+CD57+ T cells (not recorded which) from PBMCs. The chain is assembled from TRBV19 and TRBJ1-3; TRBD1 is perhaps the D gene, given 6 matching bases. The DNA sequence reads TGTGCCAGTAGTACCAGGGGCCCTGGAAACACCATATATTTT. Translated, it gives CASSTRGPGNTIYF. The CDR3 plus the reference TRBV19 and TRBJ1-3 genes for the other parts give the full variable domain: DGGITQSPKYLFRKEGQNVTLSCEQNLNHDAMYWYRQDPGQGLRLIYYSQIVNDFQKGDIAEGYSVSREKKESFPLTVTSAQKNPTAFYLCASSTRGPGNTIYFGEGSWLTVV.